Below, 6 T cell receptor beta chains from the same sample are listed, as sequenced in a study of blood T cells in healthy people across ages. With a J-beta primer mix and a sample-barcoded 5' primer, a second PCR ran about 6 to 11 cycles. TCRdb recomputed calls from the 5' RACE reads with MiXCR, one row per CDR3 protein. The table shows over 500,000 distinct CDR3 sequences, with about 27% occurring only once. Another study also made use of these data, one on T cells of mothers and their children.

Sample: blood. All receptors derive from a boy between 2 and 10 years old in good health.

This chain joins TRBV20-1 and TRBJ2-7; D is perhaps TRBD1 (6 bases). This CDR3 has 13 amino acids. The V and J ends lost 5 bases and 2 bases respectively, with 13 bases between them. From germline, CDR1 is DFQATT and CDR2 SNEGSKA (reference sequence). CDR3 region: CSAVRDTPYEQYF. CDR3 coding DNA: TGCAGTGCTGTTAGGGACACCCCCTACGAGCAGTACTTC.

V and J are TRBV20-1 and TRBJ2-7; D call uncertain. Germline V gives CDR1 DFQATT, CDR2 SNEGSKA (reference sequence). The CDR3 length is 12 residues. V was shortened by 1 base and J by 1 base, with 5 bases between the two germline ends. The CDR3 here is CSARAGSYEQYF. CDR3 coding DNA: TGCAGTGCTAGAGCCGGATCCTACGAGCAGTACTTC.

Only a few counts were recorded for this clonotype. The rearrangement joins TRBV15 to TRBJ2-7, with D perhaps matching TRBD2 (5 bases). Per the germline V gene, CDR1 is LNHNV and CDR2 is YYDKDF (reference sequence). With 5 bases removed from V and 3 bases from J, the gap between germline ends came to 8 bases. This CDR3 comprises 12 residues. DNA for the CDR3: TGTGCCACCAGCGACGGGAACTACGAGCAGTACTTC. Translating gives CATSDGNYEQYF.

This clonotype was detected a few times. The chain is built from TRBV25-1 and TRBJ1-3, with a possible D match to TRBD1 (5 bases). Germline V gene lookup returns CDR1 MGHDK and CDR2 SYGVNS. The V end lost 4 bases, the J end lost 2 bases, and 9 bases lay between the germline ends. CDR3 length: 14 amino acids. CDR3 sequence (DNA): TGTGCCAGCAGTGGTGGACAAGCTGGAAACACCATATATTTT. This codes for CASSGGQAGNTIYF.

On this clonotype: In this CDR3 the conserved last residue, phenylalanine or tryptophan, is missing, so a read error is likely. V and J are TRBV15 and TRBJ2-1, with 9 bases matching TRBD2. V trimming: 4 bases; J trimming: 0 bases; junction bases outside the gene matches: 4. Germline V gene lookup returns CDR1 LNHNV and CDR2 YYDKDF (reference sequence). This CDR3 comprises 16 residues. The CDR3 is CATSTLAGVSYNEQFS. The CDR3 coding sequence is TGTGCCACCAGCACCTTAGCGGGAGTCTCCTACAATGAGCAGTTCTCC.

This clonotype was detected a few times. CDR3 sequence: CATSDLAGETQYF. CDR3 in DNA: TGTGCCACCAGTGATTTAGCCGGAGAGACCCAGTACTTC. V and J are TRBV24-1 and TRBJ2-5; D is unresolved. V was trimmed by 1 base and J by 4 bases, leaving 6 bases between them. The CDR3 has 13 residues. Germline CDR1 KGHDR, CDR2 SFDVKD.